One sample yielded the 10 T cell receptor beta chains listed below, sequenced in a study of T cell responses to AZD1222 COVID-19 vaccine. The data were produced by immunoSEQ multiplex PCR, yet TCRdb's version contains in-frame clones alone and is incomplete. The sample yields some 69,000 clones, 85% seen once. The sequencing here drew on peripheral blood, taken on day 0 of AZD1222 vaccination. These receptors were collected from an adult in good health.

This rearrangement joins TRBV28 to TRBJ2-2; D is perhaps TRBD2 (6 bases). This CDR3 contains 12 residues. Germline lookup yields CDR1 MDHEN and CDR2 SYDVKM. The CDR3: CAGGGLTGELFF. CDR3 nucleotide sequence: TGTGCGGGGGGTGGGCTCACCGGGGAGCTGTTTTTT.

The chain is built from TRBV13 and TRBJ1-3, with D hard to call. Germline V gene sequence: CDR1 PRHDT, CDR2 FYEKMQ (reference sequence). V gave up 6 bases and J gave up 0 bases, with 9 bases separating them. The CDR3 consists of 14 residues. The DNA for the CDR3 is TGTGCCAGCAGTCCCGGACTCTCTGGAAACACCATATATTTT. Its translation is CASSPGLSGNTIYF.

V is TRBV14 and J is TRBJ2-7, with D possibly matching TRBD2 (6 bases). The V end was cut by 0 bases, the J end by 4 bases, with 16 bases between. The CDR3 loop spans 16 amino acids. Germline loops: CDR1 SGHDN, CDR2 FVKESK. CDR3 amino acids: CASSQDPRGMDYEQYF. In nucleotides, the CDR3 is TGTGCCAGCAGCCAAGATCCACGGGGGATGGATTACGAGCAGTACTTC.

Notes on this clone: At the DNA level, this CDR3 is encoded by other sequences in the same sample as well. The V gene is TRBV9, the J gene TRBJ2-2, with D unresolved. The germline V gene has CDR1 SGDLS and CDR2 YYNGEE. This CDR3 is 13 amino acids long. V was pared by 4 bases and J by 5 bases, with 9 bases between. CDR3 in amino acids: CASSPSITGELFF. CDR3 bases: TGTGCCAGCAGCCCTTCTATAACCGGGGAGCTGTTTTTT.

The chain couples TRBV19 to TRBJ1-5, with 7 bases aligning to TRBD1. The ends lost 7 bases at V and 1 base at J; junction bases unmatched: 7. Germline V lookup: CDR1 LNHDA, CDR2 SQIVND (reference sequence). This CDR3 has 15 residues. This chain's CDR3 is CASKGGGLSNQPQHF. The CDR3 bases are TGTGCCAGTAAAGGGGGCGGTTTGAGCAATCAGCCCCAGCATTTT.

The rearrangement uses TRBV5-4 and TRBJ2-3; TRBD2 matches at 8 bases. The CDR3 sequence is 17 residues long. J was trimmed by 0 bases and V by 0 bases; bases with no gene match: 6. Looked up from germline, CDR1 is SGHNT and CDR2 is YYREEE (reference sequence). CDR3 in DNA: TGTGCCAGCAGCTTGGCCTGGCGGGGGGATAGCACAGATACGCAGTATTTT. Translation gives CASSLAWRGDSTDTQYF.

The chain couples TRBV29-1 to TRBJ2-3; D uncertain. Per the germline V gene, CDR1 is SQVTM and CDR2 is ANQGSEA. The CDR3 spans 15 residues. Deletions cut 3 bases from V and 2 bases from J, with 15 bases between. The CDR3 sequence: CSVEGLPINTDTQYF. The CDR3 coding sequence is TGCAGCGTTGAGGGCCTTCCGATAAACACAGATACGCAGTATTTT.

The chain couples TRBV4-1 to TRBJ2-7; TRBD1 or TRBD2 may be the D gene (6 bases each). The germline CDR1 and CDR2 sequences are MGHRA and YSYEKL. This CDR3 spans 15 amino acids. V shed 3 bases and J shed 6 bases, with 18 bases lying between them. The CDR3 protein is CASSHPDRRATEQYF. The CDR3 DNA follows: TGCGCCAGCAGCCATCCTGACAGGAGGGCAACCGAGCAGTACTTC.

This clone has only one observation. The genes are TRBV5-8 and TRBJ2-1; the D gene is possibly TRBD2 (5 bases). Trimming stripped 1 base from V and 6 bases from J, with 11 bases between. This CDR3 is 14 amino acids long. In germline, CDR1 is SGHTS, CDR2 YDEGEE. This chain's CDR3 is CASSLLGLINEQFF. Here the CDR3 DNA reads TGTGCCAGCAGCTTGTTAGGACTGATCAATGAGCAGTTCTTC.

This chain connects TRBV7-6 to TRBJ2-1; 8 bases are shared with TRBD2. This CDR3 has 20 residues. V lost 5 bases to trimming and J lost 0 bases; unmatched junction nucleotides: 18. The V gene's germline CDR1 is SGHVS and CDR2 FNYEAQ. This CDR3 reads CASSGTRGPAGESSYNEQFF. The CDR3 DNA is TGTGCCAGCAGCGGCACCCGGGGCCCAGCGGGGGAGAGCTCCTACAATGAGCAGTTCTTC.